This TCR beta chain stems from a study of cytomegalovirus exposure and HLA in healthy donors. Findings of the study overall: It was 150 to 200 TCR beta chains that were listed as cytomegalovirus-associated. TCR clusters originating in the first cohort tended to co-occur in the roughly 120 validation repertoires, according to a later analysis. Using the classifier, cytomegalovirus status was reportedly diagnosed with high specificity and sensitivity.

The CDR3 runs to 16 residues. A word on this clone: Its specificity is unknown.

The donors were part of the validation cohort of fewer than 150 subjects. That cohort was separate from the first cohort, which comprised 666 subjects. Data came from immunoSEQ multiplex PCR; TCRdb stores just in-frame clones and leaves some out. The table lists around 98,000 clones, roughly 90% of them singletons, with 6% to 6.5% in the top ten. This clonotype was sampled from a man aged 18-30 years in good health and CMV-seropositive. The material sequenced was PBMCs. This chain connects TRBV12-2 to TRBJ1-1; the table calls TRBD1, which could not be checked here. TRBV12-2 is recorded as a pseudogene. The CDR3: CASRFRDRVFCPEAFF. In nucleotides, the CDR3 is TGTGCAAGTCGCTTTCGGGACAGGGTATTTTGTCCTGAAGCTTTCTTT.